This T cell receptor beta chain was profiled in a study of tumor-infiltrating lymphocytes in primary liver carcinoma. Unsorted whole blood supplied the RNA, and germline DNA was extracted too. Before any surgery took place, 3.5 to 5 milliliters of peripheral blood were collected. The germline V gene has CDR1 MDHEN and CDR2 SYDVKM. V dropped 10 bases and J dropped 3 bases, with 17 bases sitting between them. The CDR3 loop spans 14 amino acids. Of note for this clonotype: This could be a read error, since a much larger clone is one nucleotide away.

Constant-region priming of about 500 ng total RNA yielded TCR beta cDNA. Three nested multiplex PCR rounds of slightly modified ARM-PCR generated TCR beta libraries. A C-beta reverse primer and TRBV1-TRBV30 forward primers served in each of the first two PCR rounds, at approximately 10 cycles apiece. TCRdb analysed the multiplex PCR reads with MiXCR anew, one entry per CDR3 protein. The sample contains about 200,000 distinct CDR3 sequences, around 60% of which appear only once. J is TRBJ2-3 and V is TRBV28; no firm D call. The sequence was obtained from a woman aged 60 to 75 with primary liver carcinoma and hepatitis B virus infection. Specimen: peripheral blood. CDR3 DNA: TGTGCCACCAGCTTCCTCTCCGGGACAGATACGCAGTATTTT. This gives the protein CATSFLSGTDTQYF.